The 17 T cell receptor beta chains below come from one sample, sequenced in a study of blood T cell repertoires in COVID-19. The repertoire was sequenced with immunoSEQ multiplex PCR; TCRdb's copy has only in-frame clones and lacks some. Altogether under 450,000 clones are present, approximately 90% being singletons, with the ten largest covering 1.5% to 1.8%. The material sequenced was peripheral blood. These receptors were taken from a woman in her forties with COVID-19, enrolled during active disease.

The chain uses TRBV11-2 and TRBJ2-7, with 8 bases identical to TRBD1. The CDR3 consists of 18 residues. Per the germline V gene, CDR1 is SGHAT and CDR2 is FQNNGV. Trimming cost V 5 bases and J 2 bases; bases outside gene matches: 17. The CDR3: CASSRQRLDRVFTYEQYF. For the CDR3, the DNA is TGTGCCAGCAGCCGGCAGCGCCTGGACAGGGTTTTTACCTACGAGCAGTACTTC.

The chain links TRBV11-2 to TRBJ2-3, with 8 bases aligning to TRBD2. The CDR3 is made up of 17 amino acids. The V and J ends lost 5 bases and 6 bases, in that order; junction bases with no gene match: 16. From germline, CDR1 is SGHAT and CDR2 FQNNGV. CDR3 DNA: TGTGCCAGCAGCCCCTTAATTGGGGCGGGGGGACGGGATACGCAGTATTTT. Translation: CASSPLIGAGGRDTQYF.

CDR3: CASSPDRGMYTEAFF. In DNA, the CDR3 is TGCGCCAGCAGCCCGGACAGAGGAATGTACACTGAAGCTTTCTTT. This chain uses TRBV5-1 with TRBJ1-1, with a weak D call TRBD1 (6 bases). Trimming stripped 4 bases from V and 3 bases from J, with 16 bases between. Germline V lookup: CDR1 SGHRS, CDR2 YFSETQ. The length of the CDR3 is 15 residues.

The chain links TRBV6-1 to TRBJ1-2; D is perhaps TRBD1 (5 bases). Germline assignment: CDR1 MNHNS and CDR2 SASEGT. V was pared by 1 base and J by 8 bases, with 23 bases between. The CDR3 covers 17 residues. The CDR3 nucleotides read TGTGCCAGCAGTGAAGAGCCGTTTGGCTATACAGGTCAGGGCTACACCTTC. Its protein is CASSEEPFGYTGQGYTF.

The chain joins TRBV19 to TRBJ2-2; D is uncertain. The germline V gene encodes CDR1 LNHDA and CDR2 SQIVND (reference sequence). With 5 bases removed from V and 0 bases from J, the gap between germline ends came to 10 bases. The CDR3 totals 15 residues. In DNA, the CDR3 is TGTGCCAGTAGTGAGGCCAGCGCGAACACCGGGGAGCTGTTTTTT. Its protein product is CASSEASANTGELFF.

This chain connects TRBV4-3 to TRBJ1-2; D not certain. CDR3 length: 15 residues. Germline lookup yields CDR1 LGHNA and CDR2 YSLEER. With 0 bases removed from V and 5 bases from J, the gap between germline ends came to 13 bases. The CDR3 nucleotides read TGCGCCAGCAGCCAAGAGTCGGGGATTTTATATGGCTACACCTTC. Protein product: CASSQESGILYGYTF.

The V and J genes are TRBV30 and TRBJ2-7; D may be TRBD2 (6 bases). The V end was cut by 5 bases, the J end by 0 bases, with 14 bases between. Germline assignment: CDR1 GTSNPN and CDR2 SVGIG (reference sequence). This CDR3 is 14 amino acids long. The CDR3 sequence: CAWGLGGPSYEQYF. The CDR3 DNA reads as TGTGCCTGGGGCCTGGGGGGTCCCTCCTACGAGCAGTACTTC.

This chain connects TRBV10-3 to TRBJ2-6; D possibly corresponds to TRBD2 (6 bases). The germline V and J ends were trimmed by 10 bases and 2 bases, with 18 bases remaining between them. Germline values: CDR1 ENHRY, CDR2 SYGVKD. CDR3 length equals 16 residues. This CDR3 reads CATTGRGGTGANVLTF. In DNA form, the CDR3 reads TGTGCCACCACAGGTAGGGGAGGCACTGGGGCCAACGTCCTGACTTTC.

The chain recombines TRBV29-1 with TRBJ2-5; 8 bases are shared with TRBD2. Germline trimming cut 6 bases from V and 4 bases from J; bases unmatched to any gene: 13. The CDR3 loop spans 15 amino acids. Germline CDR1 and CDR2: SQVTM and ANQGSEA. The CDR3 DNA reads as TGCAGCGTCTGGGCGGGGGGCCAAATCGGAGAGACCCAGTACTTC. It encodes CSVWAGGQIGETQYF.

The V gene is TRBV5-1, the J gene TRBJ2-5; D is perhaps TRBD2 (6 bases). The CDR3 has 13 residues. Trimming stripped 2 bases from V and 3 bases from J, with 8 bases between. Germline-derived CDR1 and CDR2 are SGHRS and YFSETQ. CDR3 coding DNA: TGCGCCAGCAGCTTCGGAGGGGAAGAGACCCAGTACTTC. Encoded protein: CASSFGGEETQYF.

The chain uses TRBV7-3 and TRBJ2-1, with 12 nucleotides matching TRBD2. V lost 5 bases and J lost 2; bases outside the gene matches: 4. The CDR3 runs to 16 residues. CDR1 is SGHTA and CDR2 is FQGTGA in the germline V gene. The CDR3 coding sequence is TGTGCCAGCAGCCATGCTAGCGGGAGGGCCTACAATGAGCAGTTCTTC. This codes for CASSHASGRAYNEQFF. Full variable domain (missing parts from reference TRBV7-3 and TRBJ2-1): GAGVSQTPSNKVTEKGKYVELRCDPISGHTALYWYRQSLGQGPEFLIYFQGTGAADDSGLPNDRFFAVRPEGSVSTLKIQRTERGDSAVYLCASSHASGRAYNEQFFGPGTRLTVL.

The V gene is TRBV19, the J gene TRBJ1-2; the D gene is possibly TRBD1 (6 bases). Trimming stripped 8 bases from V and 6 bases from J, with 16 bases between. There are 13 residues in the CDR3. Per the germline V gene, CDR1 is LNHDA and CDR2 is SQIVND (reference sequence). The CDR3 sequence is CASLNRVSDGYTF. CDR3 sequence (DNA): TGTGCCAGTTTAAACAGGGTCAGCGATGGCTACACCTTC.

The chain uses TRBV3-1 (or the pseudogene TRBV3-2) and TRBJ2-3; D might be TRBD2 (7 bases). The V end was cut by 2 bases, the J end by 7 bases, with 19 bases between. The CDR3 has 16 residues. CDR1 and CDR2 (germline): LGHDT, YNNKEL (reference sequence). CDR3 sequence (DNA): TGTGCCAGCAGCCAAATCGGGGGGCGGCTCGAACATACGCAGTATTTT. This sequence encodes CASSQIGGRLEHTQYF.

The gene calls are TRBV30 and TRBJ2-7; D is uncertain. Per the germline V gene, CDR1 is GTSNPN and CDR2 is SVGIG (reference sequence). This CDR3 is built from 10 residues. Trimming removed 1 base at V and 6 bases at J, with 4 bases between. CDR3 nucleotides: TGTGCCTGGAGTGGGGCCGAGCAGTACTTC. This codes for CAWSGAEQYF.

The chain uses TRBV11-2 and TRBJ1-6; TRBD1 agrees at 8 bases. Germline V gives CDR1 SGHAT, CDR2 FQNNGV. The ends lost 5 bases at V and 7 bases at J; junction bases unmatched: 13. This CDR3 has 17 residues. The CDR3 DNA reads TGTGCCAGCAGCCCCCGGGACAGGCCTGTCCTGAATTCACCCCTCCACTTT. Amino acid sequence: CASSPRDRPVLNSPLHF.

As for this clone: The sample holds other DNA sequences that translate to the same CDR3. This rearrangement joins TRBV20-1 to TRBJ1-2; 8 positions match TRBD1. There are 11 residues in the CDR3. V dropped 3 bases and J dropped 6; count of bases not matched to a gene: 0. CDR1 and CDR2 from the germline V gene are DFQATT and SNEGSKA (reference sequence). The CDR3 reads CSARTGDGYTF. DNA for the CDR3: TGCAGTGCTAGGACAGGGGATGGCTACACCTTC.

This sequence joins TRBV19 and TRBJ1-2; 10 nucleotides align to TRBD1. The germline CDR1 and CDR2 sequences are LNHDA and SQIVND (reference sequence). This CDR3 has 14 amino acids. Unmatched junction bases numbered 7, after V lost 7 bases and J lost 5 bases. DNA for the CDR3: TGTGCCAGTACTGGGACAGGGGTAAGTTATGGCTACACCTTC. Amino acid sequence: CASTGTGVSYGYTF. The full variable domain, in which reference TRBV19 and TRBJ1-2 provide the parts outside the CDR3, is DGGITQSPKYLFRKEGQNVTLSCEQNLNHDAMYWYRQDPGQGLRLIYYSQIVNDFQKGDIAEGYSVSREKKESFPLTVTSAQKNPTAFYLCASTGTGVSYGYTFGSGTRLTVV.